This is a list of T cell receptor beta chains from one sample in a study of siplizumab effects on memory and regulatory T cells. The table came from immunoSEQ multiplex PCR; TCRdb's copy has only in-frame clones and leaves some out. The table lists around 120,000 clones, 94% of them singletons. The material sequenced was non-Treg CD4+ T cells sorted from blood. Receptor source: a human donor in good health. CDR3s include the opening cysteine and the closing phenylalanine or tryptophan.

J gene	V gene	CDR3 protein
TRBJ2-1	TRBV5-1	CASSLVGGQGANEQFF
TRBJ2-6	TRBV27	CASNSQGAGANVLTF
TRBJ2-7	TRBV11-3	CASSLDGTGYSEQYF
TRBJ1-1	TRBV6-1	CASSERNTEAFF
TRBJ1-5	TRBV2	CASREPESNQPQHF
TRBJ1-1	TRBV5-6	CASSLQGLTEAFF
TRBJ2-5	TRBV7-9	CASSSYRDGETQYF
TRBJ2-3	TRBV7-8	CASSRRGDSTDTQYF
TRBJ1-1	TRBV11-3	CASSFRSNTEAFF
TRBJ1-5	TRBV30	CAWSVGGGAYQPQHF
TRBJ1-1	TRBV19	CASGDRLEAFF
TRBJ2-2	TRBV10-1	CASSPSTAGELFF
TRBJ1-1	TRBV4-1	CASSQEGQGVGEAFF
TRBJ2-1	TRBV7-9	CASSSSYSLGNEQFF
TRBJ1-2	TRBV27	CASSPLGHVYGYTF
TRBJ1-1	TRBV7-3	CASRRGQSNTEAFF
TRBJ2-7	TRBV6-5	CASSYQRAYEQYF
TRBJ2-3	TRBV7-2	CASSLVLGRDTDTQYF
-	TRBV7-9	CASSLQGYEQYF
TRBJ1-4	TRBV12-5	CASGHPGQYNEKLFF
TRBJ2-1	TRBV9	CASPGQGHNEQFF
TRBJ1-1	TRBV5-3	CARSGDDRGVSTEAFF
TRBJ1-1	TRBV12-5	CASRLTWNTEAFF
TRBJ1-6	TRBV18	CASSPRTGDPLHF
TRBJ1-1	TRBV30	CAWSVLEATSRGTEAFF
TRBJ2-2	TRBV11-1	CASSFGYTGELFF
TRBJ2-4	TRBV7-2	CASSFGAGGAKNIQYF
TRBJ1-2	TRBV18	CASSPRGQGADGYTF
TRBJ2-5	TRBV2	CASRRLGRETQYF
TRBJ2-5	TRBV4-2	CASSQDGLVFQETQYF
TRBJ1-2	TRBV27	CASSSDQAFIYGYTF
TRBJ1-3	TRBV11-1	CASSFPGPRAGNTIYF
TRBJ2-1	TRBV27	CASSWGTSGSPAQFF
TRBJ2-7	TRBV2	CASKETNPREQYF
TRBJ1-1	TRBV6-6	CGVGVNTEAFF
TRBJ2-7	TRBV2	CASMPDHYEQYF
TRBJ1-4	TRBV5-1	CASSTSGTKNEKLFF
TRBJ1-5	TRBV19	CASRWDLYRPQHF
TRBJ1-1	TRBV9	CASSVGGAHETEAFF
TRBJ1-5	TRBV6-1	CAGTDTDSNQPQHF
TRBJ2-7	TRBV5-6	CASSLRPGQGYEQYF
TRBJ2-7	TRBV7-6	CASSLAAGGTYEQYF
TRBJ2-1	TRBV7-2	CASSLEMLAVGGQFF
TRBJ2-3	TRBV11-2	CASSAAGTQYF
TRBJ2-7	TRBV6-5	CASSDRDSNYEQYF
TRBJ1-2	TRBV19	CASSIQGSMDYGYTF
TRBJ2-7	TRBV6-1	CASGRPGQGYEQYF
TRBJ1-4	TRBV6-6	CASSYSGHSEKLFF
TRBJ2-3	TRBV11-3	CASSSRGVSDTQYF
TRBJ1-5	TRBV10-2	CASSVGQGAPQHF
TRBJ2-1	TRBV5-1	CASSSSAPYNEQFF
TRBJ2-3	TRBV7-9	CASSLNNFLQGLTDTQYF
TRBJ2-3	TRBV15	CATNGAGPRDTQYF
TRBJ2-7	TRBV23-1	CASSRGTVTYEQYF
TRBJ2-5	TRBV7-3	CASSPNPGGAFVGTQYF
TRBJ1-2	TRBV4-2	CASSLLQGADGYTF
TRBJ2-2	TRBV10-1	CASGQGGGTGELFF
TRBJ1-5	TRBV7-9	CASSETGLEGQPQHF
TRBJ2-3	TRBV11-2	CASSTTGPAGNTQYF
TRBJ1-1	TRBV5-4	CASSSPGGRVNTEAFF